The present T cell receptor beta chain was sequenced within a study of T cell responses to AZD1222 COVID-19 vaccine (dated by TCRdb to about 2021). With respect to the entire study: AZD1222 recipients whose second dose came at about 4 weeks and those whose second dose came at about 12 weeks were combined into one group, since spike-specific TCR depth and breadth did not differ between the two schedules. A total of around 240 trial participants underwent TCR sequencing, of whom 207 had received two doses of AZD1222 and approximately 26 had received two doses of the MenACWY control vaccine. Enrollment into the trials was organized by age into subgroups of 18-55, 56-69 and 70-plus years, and those subgroups contained approximately 160, 26 and 62 TCR-sequenced participants, respectively.

The CDR3 regions of human TCRbeta chains were subjected to immunosequencing. The authors' analysis ran thus. Repertoire TCRs were checked for matches against a reference library of SARS-CoV-2-specific TCRs that had been generated using the MIRA antigen-specificity platform. Breadth was defined as the fraction of unique TCRs that were SARS-CoV-2-associated. Depth was defined as the fraction of total T cells that were SARS-CoV-2-associated. Using the MIRA data, each spike-specific TCR was mapped to the spike region that the TCR reacts to and placed in a CD4 or CD8 class. Log10-transformed breadth and depth values were compared by one-way ANOVA with Sidak's multiple comparisons tests. In its TCRdb copy, this immuneACCESS table keeps in-frame sequences only and misses some clones. Where compared with another copy, unresolved V genes explain less than half of these, and the others have no known cause. Clonal size and the V and J genes are those of that table, whereas D and trimming came from the DNA. The sample contains around 200,000 clones, around nine tenths of them found a single time. In total, the top ten clones hold approximately 0.49% of the sample.

Per the germline V gene (reference sequence), LNHNV is the CDR1 and YYDKDF is the CDR2. Germline trimming: 4 bases from V, 5 bases from J; junction bases outside gene matches: 7. Spanning cysteine to phenylalanine, the CDR3 consists of 14 amino acids. The read is trimmed to its CDR3 DNA, 42 bases read in frame from base 1. What the research found in general, with its limitations: Reportedly, almost half of the unique spike-specific TCRs recognized epitopes lying outside the regions that are mutated in the B.1.351 and B.1.1.7 variants. After two AZD1222 doses, spike-specific TCR breadth and depth were significantly higher than at day 0 and than in MenACWY recipients. Most participants were white British and females outnumbered males, and the authors suggested that clonal diversity may have been underestimated. Because no samples from the day 14 peak response were available, repertoires could be characterized only after the peak T cell response. The whole spike protein was spanned by vaccine-associated CD4 TCRs, and dominant responses were seen in regions 160-218 and 743-854. In the small 56-69-year group, the increase in depth fell short of significance, most likely because of low power. Only 5 to 7 AZD1222 recipients were SARS-CoV-2 seropositive at baseline, limiting conclusions about previously exposed vaccinees.

The intended sense of this specimen's time point label: baseline before first vaccination. The vaccinee samples were drawn from two UK trials, COV001 and COV002, one of which was a single-blind randomized controlled phase 2/3 trial testing AZD1222 (ChAdOx1 nCoV-19) in healthy adults. For TCRbeta chain sequencing, PBMC samples were collected from trial participants at day 0 and at day 28 after the second dose. About this clone itself: The antigen it recognizes is unknown. Per-nucleotide qualities are absent, and no much larger clonotype sits a single base away.

The material sequenced was peripheral blood, taken on day 0 of AZD1222 vaccination. This receptor chain uses TRBV15 and TRBJ1-1; TRBD1 matches 7 bases in the middle. This clonotype originated in an adult in good health. The sequence in DNA is TGTGCCACCAGCAAGAACAGGGGAGGTACTGAAGCTTTCTTT. This sequence encodes CATSKNRGGTEAFF. Joined to the reference TRBV15 and TRBJ1-1 proteins, this CDR3 gives the full variable domain: DAMVIQNPRYQVTQFGKPVTLSCSQTLNHNVMYWYQQKSSQAPKLLFHYYDKDFNNEADTPDNFQSRRPNTSFCFLDIRSPGLGDTAMYLCATSKNRGGTEAFFGQGTRLTVV.